This is a list of T cell receptor beta chains from one sample in a study of Graves' ophthalmopathy and Graves' hyperthyroidism. TCRdb processed the multiplex PCR reads anew with MiXCR; each CDR3 protein has one entry. The table shows over a million distinct CDR3 sequences, with 35% to 45% occurring only once. Source material: peripheral blood or thyroid tissue (not recorded which). The receptors shown here come from an adult man with Graves' hyperthyroidism. Each CDR3 is given with its conserved first and last residue. Expanded clones are given a class, and other clones once, few, many or no size at all.

cdr3_length clone_size v_call cdr3_aa
17 . TRBV7-9 CASSPVPRLAAGTKQFF
14 . TRBV10-3 CAISELASSYEQYF
13 many TRBV14 CASSEGTPYEQYF
15 . TRBV5-5 CASSLDRWGTDTQYF
20 . TRBV15 CATRKTPGDSTVRGNQPQHF
15 . TRBV2 CAISTLAGGEGEQYF
14 once TRBV7-2 CASQEGQGVETQYF
14 . TRBV6-2/TRBV6-3 CASNHGQGGYEQYF
13 many TRBV4-2 CASSHESQETQYF
12 . TRBV7-2 CASSSSGNTLHF
13 . TRBV6-1 CASSEDPNTEAFF
15 . TRBV25-1 CASSLRLAGAGEQFF
14 many TRBV11-3 CASSKRHNTGELFF
14 few TRBV5-1 CASSYDRTHYEQYF
14 . TRBV12-3/TRBV12-4 CASSFRPGANVPTF
15 few TRBV3-1 CASSQEGGLDTEAFF
14 . TRBV7-9 CASSLGAGDNEQFF
15 . TRBV7-2 CASSEGRGRTDTQYF
14 . TRBV5-5 CASSLATGTYGYTF
14 . TRBV9 CASSVGEGYYGYTF
14 few TRBV5-1 CASRTQGGKETQYF